The rows below give T cell receptor beta chains drawn from one sample of a study of identifying expanded T cells in peripheral blood. Repertoires were generated with immunoSEQ multiplex PCR, while TCRdb's copy carries only in-frame clones and drops some. This table holds more than 85,000 clones, more than 70% found once. The sequenced sample consisted of blood. These receptors all stem from a person between 18 and 75 years old in good health. Each CDR3 is given with its conserved first and last residue. The order of the fields is V gene, D gene, J gene, CDR3 protein. D genes are given only for firm matches.

V: TRBV7-3
D: -
J: TRBJ2-5
CDR3: CASSRYWGETQYF

V: TRBV15
D: TRBD1
J: TRBJ2-5
CDR3: CATSRDLDRWETQYF

V: TRBV20-1
D: -
J: TRBJ1-6
CDR3: CSAAAGSPLHF

V: TRBV7-2
D: TRBD1
J: TRBJ2-7
CDR3: CASSPPNGQGYEQYF

V: TRBV19
D: TRBD1
J: TRBJ2-1
CDR3: CASSIGGTGENEQFF

V: TRBV7-3
D: -
J: TRBJ1-5
CDR3: CASSPLGHQPQHF

V: TRBV5-1
D: TRBD1
J: TRBJ2-7
CDR3: CASSPTGVANYEQYF

V: TRBV2
D: -
J: TRBJ2-5
CDR3: CASTLYQETQYF

V: TRBV21-1
D: -
J: TRBJ1-1
CDR3: CASSKDGGAPTEAFF

V: TRBV14
D: -
J: TRBJ2-7
CDR3: CASSRLGYEQYF

V: TRBV28
D: -
J: TRBJ2-1
CDR3: CASSSYTGYNEQFF

V: TRBV5-1
D: -
J: TRBJ2-7
CDR3: CASSLGTYYEQYF

V: TRBV20-1
D: -
J: TRBJ2-5
CDR3: CSARRETQYF

V: TRBV18
D: -
J: TRBJ2-5
CDR3: CASSPYNQETQYF

V: TRBV6-5
D: TRBD2
J: TRBJ2-7
CDR3: CASSSEYGGYEQYF

V: TRBV5-6
D: -
J: TRBJ2-1
CDR3: CASSFPPEREFF

V: TRBV6-5
D: -
J: TRBJ2-5
CDR3: CASSYSSGWETQYF

V: TRBV7-3
D: TRBD1
J: TRBJ1-1
CDR3: CASSLGTGDTEAFF

V: TRBV6-5
D: TRBD2
J: TRBJ2-4
CDR3: CASSIRGGASYF

V: TRBV19
D: -
J: TRBJ1-2
CDR3: CASSPNRAEVDGYTF

V: TRBV5-4
D: -
J: TRBJ1-1
CDR3: CASSWPGNTEAFF

V: TRBV15
D: -
J: TRBJ2-1
CDR3: CATRGSYNEQFF

V: TRBV5-1
D: -
J: TRBJ2-3
CDR3: CASSLAQGPDTQYF

V: TRBV7-2
D: -
J: TRBJ1-2
CDR3: CASSLEASPSGYTF

V: TRBV5-6
D: TRBD2
J: TRBJ2-1
CDR3: CASSPGLRGVHEQFF

V: TRBV10-2
D: -
J: TRBJ2-7
CDR3: CASKPSGISYEQYF

V: TRBV10-3
D: TRBD1
J: TRBJ2-7
CDR3: CAISDGTVTYEQYF

V: TRBV6-5
D: -
J: TRBJ2-4
CDR3: CASSRDMKNIQYF

V: TRBV18
D: TRBD1
J: TRBJ2-7
CDR3: CASCTGQGYEQYF

V: TRBV5-1
D: TRBD2
J: TRBJ2-7
CDR3: CASSFGGAYEQYF

V: TRBV7-3
D: -
J: TRBJ2-2
CDR3: CASSPNTGELFF

V: TRBV10-2
D: -
J: TRBJ2-7
CDR3: CASSESRSSYEQYF

V: TRBV7-3
D: -
J: TRBJ1-1
CDR3: CASSLDGGTEAFF

V: TRBV6-5
D: -
J: TRBJ1-1
CDR3: CASRLQGFGNTEAFF

V: TRBV18
D: TRBD1
J: TRBJ1-3
CDR3: CASSSMTGFGGNTIYF

V: TRBV9
D: TRBD2
J: TRBJ2-5
CDR3: CASSITLAGVETQYF

V: TRBV23-1
D: -
J: TRBJ2-4
CDR3: CASSGGHGKNIQYF

V: TRBV5-6
D: TRBD1
J: TRBJ2-4
CDR3: CASSRGTARGPYIQYF

V: TRBV20-1
D: -
J: TRBJ2-1
CDR3: CSARPHNEQFF

V: TRBV4-3
D: -
J: TRBJ2-1
CDR3: CASSQGTYVHEQFF

V: TRBV28
D: TRBD2
J: TRBJ2-4
CDR3: CASSSSGRALAKNIQYF

V: TRBV19
D: -
J: TRBJ2-3
CDR3: CASTSGTGTDTQYF